This TCR beta chain originates from a study of CD8 T cells in ankylosing spondylitis. Study findings and constraints: Within ankylosing spondylitis blood, a TCR beta motif made up of eight highly homologous variants appeared to be characteristic. Reported data indicate significant enrichment of disease-linked clones within matched ankylosing spondylitis synovial fluid. Clones linked to disease, bearing a CD8+ phenotype, were relatively rare in peripheral blood. Reports of some motif variants in reactive arthritis synovial fluid and blood predate this one.

Using quantitative 5'-RACE with molecular barcodes, the authors made TCR beta libraries. TCRdb used MiXCR to reprocess the 5' RACE reads, holding one entry per CDR3 protein. This table has fewer than 550,000 distinct CDR3 sequences, about 5% appearing once. This clonotype was picked up many times. Its antigen is undetermined. The sample consisted of blood, either unsorted or a sorted T cell fraction (not recorded which). This receptor was obtained from a male donor with ankylosing spondylitis.

CDR3 in amino acids: CAIRSDRAVKYEQYF. The CDR3 DNA reads TGTGCCATCAGGAGTGACAGGGCAGTTAAGTACGAGCAGTACTTC. This chain connects TRBV10-3 to TRBJ2-7, with 7 bases fitting TRBD1. Germline CDR1 and CDR2: ENHRY and SYGVKD. Trimming at V came to 6 bases and at J to 4 bases, leaving 12 bases not matched to a gene. This CDR3 has 15 amino acids.